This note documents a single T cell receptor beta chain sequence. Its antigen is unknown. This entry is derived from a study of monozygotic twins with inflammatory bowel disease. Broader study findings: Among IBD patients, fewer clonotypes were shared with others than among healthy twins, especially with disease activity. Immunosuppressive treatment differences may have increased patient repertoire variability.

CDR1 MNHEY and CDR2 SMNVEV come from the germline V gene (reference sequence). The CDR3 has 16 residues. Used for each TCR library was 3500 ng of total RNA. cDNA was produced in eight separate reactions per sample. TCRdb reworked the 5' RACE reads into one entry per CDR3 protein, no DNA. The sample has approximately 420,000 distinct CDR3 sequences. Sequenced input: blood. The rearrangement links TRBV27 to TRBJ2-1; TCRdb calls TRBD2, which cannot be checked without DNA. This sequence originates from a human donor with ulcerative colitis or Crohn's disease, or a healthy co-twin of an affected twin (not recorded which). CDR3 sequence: CASSLTGSSGSNEQFF.